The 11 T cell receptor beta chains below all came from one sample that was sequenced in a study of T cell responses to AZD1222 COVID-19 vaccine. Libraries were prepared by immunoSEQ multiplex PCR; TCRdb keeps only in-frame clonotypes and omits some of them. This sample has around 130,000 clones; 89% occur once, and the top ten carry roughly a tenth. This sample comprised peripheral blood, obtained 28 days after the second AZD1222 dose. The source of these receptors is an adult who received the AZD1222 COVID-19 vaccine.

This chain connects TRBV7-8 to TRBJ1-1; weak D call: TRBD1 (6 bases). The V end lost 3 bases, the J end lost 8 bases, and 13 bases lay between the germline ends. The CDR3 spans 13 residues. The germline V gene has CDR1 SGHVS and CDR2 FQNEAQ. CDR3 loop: CASSFTGTFEAFF. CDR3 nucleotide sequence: TGTGCCAGCAGCTTTACCGGGACATTCGAAGCTTTCTTT. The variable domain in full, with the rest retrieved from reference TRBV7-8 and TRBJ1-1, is GAGVSQSPRYKVAKRGQDVALRCDPISGHVSLFWYQQALGQGPEFLTYFQNEAQLDKSGLPSDRFFAERPEGSVSTLKIQRTQQEDSAVYLCASSFTGTFEAFFGQGTRLTVV.

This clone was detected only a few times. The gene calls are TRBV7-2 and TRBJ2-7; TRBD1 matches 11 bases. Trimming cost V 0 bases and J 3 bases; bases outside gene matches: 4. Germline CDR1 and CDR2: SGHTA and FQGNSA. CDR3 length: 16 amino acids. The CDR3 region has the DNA TGTGCCAGCAGCTTAGCGGGGACAGGGGGTGTCTACGAGCAGTACTTC. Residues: CASSLAGTGGVYEQYF.

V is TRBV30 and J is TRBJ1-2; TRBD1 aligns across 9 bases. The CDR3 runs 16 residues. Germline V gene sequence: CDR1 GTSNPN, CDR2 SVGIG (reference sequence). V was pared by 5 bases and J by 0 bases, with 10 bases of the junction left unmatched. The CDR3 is CAWAGTGRKPNYGYTF. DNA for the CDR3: TGTGCCTGGGCCGGGACAGGGCGTAAACCTAACTATGGCTACACCTTC.

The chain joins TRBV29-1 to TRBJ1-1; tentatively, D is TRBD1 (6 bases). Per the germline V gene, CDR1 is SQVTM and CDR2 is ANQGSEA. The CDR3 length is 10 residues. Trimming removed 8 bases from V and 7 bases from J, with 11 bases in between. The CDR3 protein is CSTWTDEAFF. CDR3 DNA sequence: TGCAGCACCTGGACAGATGAAGCTTTCTTT.

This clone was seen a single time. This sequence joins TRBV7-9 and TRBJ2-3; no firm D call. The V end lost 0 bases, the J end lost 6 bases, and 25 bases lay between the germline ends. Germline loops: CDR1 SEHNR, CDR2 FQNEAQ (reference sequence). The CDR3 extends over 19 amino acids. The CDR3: CASSLARLVVAVARDTQYF. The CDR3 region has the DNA TGTGCCAGCAGCTTAGCGCGTCTAGTAGTTGCAGTCGCTCGCGATACGCAGTATTTT.

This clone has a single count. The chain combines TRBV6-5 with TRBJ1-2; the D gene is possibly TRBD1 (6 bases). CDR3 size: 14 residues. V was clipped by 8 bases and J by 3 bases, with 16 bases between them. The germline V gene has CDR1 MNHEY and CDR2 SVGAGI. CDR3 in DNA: TGTGCCAGCTACGCCTACAGGGTTGACTATGGCTACACCTTC. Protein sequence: CASYAYRVDYGYTF.

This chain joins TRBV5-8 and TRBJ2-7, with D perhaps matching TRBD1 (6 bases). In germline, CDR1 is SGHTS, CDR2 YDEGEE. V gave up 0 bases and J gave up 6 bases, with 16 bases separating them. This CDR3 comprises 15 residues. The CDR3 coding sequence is TGTGCCAGCAGCTTGGTAGGGTTACGAGGGGGCGAGCAGTACTTC. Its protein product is CASSLVGLRGGEQYF.

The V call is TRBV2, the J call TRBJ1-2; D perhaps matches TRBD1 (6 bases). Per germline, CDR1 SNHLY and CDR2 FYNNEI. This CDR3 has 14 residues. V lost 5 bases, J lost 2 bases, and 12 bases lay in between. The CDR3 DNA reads TGTGCCAGCAGTCTCACCGGACAGAACTATGGCTACACCTTC. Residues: CASSLTGQNYGYTF. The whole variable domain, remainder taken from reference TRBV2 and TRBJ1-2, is EPEVTQTPSHQVTQMGQEVILRCVPISNHLYFYWYRQILGQKVEFLVSFYNNEISEKSEIFDDQFSVERPDGSNFTLKIRSTKLEDSAMYFCASSLTGQNYGYTFGSGTRLTVV.

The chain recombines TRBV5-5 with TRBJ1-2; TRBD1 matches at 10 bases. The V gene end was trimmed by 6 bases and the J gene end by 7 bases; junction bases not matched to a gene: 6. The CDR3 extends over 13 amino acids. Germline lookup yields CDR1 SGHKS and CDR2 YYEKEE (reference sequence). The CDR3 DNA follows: TGTGCCAGCAATGAGGGACAGGGGCTTGGCTACACCTTC. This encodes CASNEGQGLGYTF.

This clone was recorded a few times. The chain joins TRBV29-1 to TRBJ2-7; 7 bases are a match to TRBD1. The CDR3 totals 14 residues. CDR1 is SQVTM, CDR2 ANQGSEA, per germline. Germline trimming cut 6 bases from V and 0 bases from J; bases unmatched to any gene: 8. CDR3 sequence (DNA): TGCAGCGTGGCTGGGACAGAGAGCTCCTACGAGCAGTACTTC. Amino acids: CSVAGTESSYEQYF.

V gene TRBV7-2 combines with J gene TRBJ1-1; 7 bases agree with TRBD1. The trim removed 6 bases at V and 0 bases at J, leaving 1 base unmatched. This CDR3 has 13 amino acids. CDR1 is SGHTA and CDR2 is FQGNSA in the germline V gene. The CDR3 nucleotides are TGTGCCAGCAGGGGACAGATGAACACTGAAGCTTTCTTT. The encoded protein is CASRGQMNTEAFF.